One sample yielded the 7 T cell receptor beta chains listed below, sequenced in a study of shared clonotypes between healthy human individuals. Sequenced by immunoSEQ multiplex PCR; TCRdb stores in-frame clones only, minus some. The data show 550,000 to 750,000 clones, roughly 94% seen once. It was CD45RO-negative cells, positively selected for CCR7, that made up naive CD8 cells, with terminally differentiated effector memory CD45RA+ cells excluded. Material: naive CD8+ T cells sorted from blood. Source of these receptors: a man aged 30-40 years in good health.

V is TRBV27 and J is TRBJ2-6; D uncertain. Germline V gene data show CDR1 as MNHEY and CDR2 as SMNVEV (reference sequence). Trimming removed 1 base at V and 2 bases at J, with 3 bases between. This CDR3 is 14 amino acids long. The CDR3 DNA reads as TGTGCCAGCAGTTTATTAACTGGGGCCAACGTCCTGACTTTC. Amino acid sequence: CASSLLTGANVLTF.

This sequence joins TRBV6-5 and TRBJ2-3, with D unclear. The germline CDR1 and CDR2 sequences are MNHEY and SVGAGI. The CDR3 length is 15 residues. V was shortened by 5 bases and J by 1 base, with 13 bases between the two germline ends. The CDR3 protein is CASSPQSLGTDTQYF. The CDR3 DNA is TGTGCCAGCAGTCCACAGTCTCTTGGCACAGATACGCAGTATTTT.

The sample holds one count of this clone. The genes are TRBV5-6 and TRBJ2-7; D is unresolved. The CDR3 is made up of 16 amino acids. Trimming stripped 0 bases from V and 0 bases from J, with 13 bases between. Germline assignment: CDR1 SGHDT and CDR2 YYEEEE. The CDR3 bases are TGTGCCAGCAGCTTGGCCCTGCAGTACCACTCCTACGAGCAGTACTTC. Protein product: CASSLALQYHSYEQYF.

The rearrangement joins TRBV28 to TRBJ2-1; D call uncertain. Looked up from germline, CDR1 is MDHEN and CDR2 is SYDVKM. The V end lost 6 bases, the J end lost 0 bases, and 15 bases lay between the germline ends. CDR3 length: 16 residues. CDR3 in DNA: TGTGCCAGCAGGTCTTTGCCGCTAAGCTCCTACAATGAGCAGTTCTTC. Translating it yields CASRSLPLSSYNEQFF. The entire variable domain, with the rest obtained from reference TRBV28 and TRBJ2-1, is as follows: DVKVTQSSRYLVKRTGEKVFLECVQDMDHENMFWYRQDPGLGLRLIYFSYDVKMKEKGDIPEGYSVSREKKERFSLILESASTNQTSMYLCASRSLPLSSYNEQFFGPGTRLTVL.

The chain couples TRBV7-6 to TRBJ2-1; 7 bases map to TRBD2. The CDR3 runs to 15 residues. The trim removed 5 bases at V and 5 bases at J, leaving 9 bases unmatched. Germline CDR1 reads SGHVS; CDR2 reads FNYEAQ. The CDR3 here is CASSERRSGDNEQFF. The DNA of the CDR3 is TGTGCCAGCAGCGAACGACGCAGCGGGGACAATGAGCAGTTCTTC.

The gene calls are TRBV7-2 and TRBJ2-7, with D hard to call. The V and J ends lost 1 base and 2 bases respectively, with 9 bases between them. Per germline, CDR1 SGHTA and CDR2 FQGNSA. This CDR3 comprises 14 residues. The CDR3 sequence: CASSLDLGTYEQYF. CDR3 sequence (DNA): TGTGCCAGCAGCTTAGATTTGGGAACCTACGAGCAGTACTTC.

CDR3: CASSFMETQYF. As DNA, the CDR3 is TGTGCCAGCAGTTTTATGGAGACCCAGTACTTC. The V and J genes are TRBV28 and TRBJ2-5; D remains ambiguous. Deletions cut 3 bases from V and 5 bases from J, with 4 bases between. CDR3 length equals 11 residues. Germline V gene data show CDR1 as MDHEN and CDR2 as SYDVKM.